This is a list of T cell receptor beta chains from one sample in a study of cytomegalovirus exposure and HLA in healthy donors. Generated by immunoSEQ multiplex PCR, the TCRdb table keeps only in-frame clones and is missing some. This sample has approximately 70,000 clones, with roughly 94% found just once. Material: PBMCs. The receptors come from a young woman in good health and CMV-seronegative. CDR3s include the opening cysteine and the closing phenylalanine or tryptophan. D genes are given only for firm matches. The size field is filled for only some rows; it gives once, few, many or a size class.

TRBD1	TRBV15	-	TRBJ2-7	TGTGCCACCAGCAGAGATAGGATGGGACAGGGGGCGTCCGGGCAGTACTTC	CATSRDRMGQGASGQYF
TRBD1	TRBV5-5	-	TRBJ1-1	TGTGCCAGCATCGGACAGGGGGCTTATCCCGCTTTCTTT	CASIGQGAYPAFF
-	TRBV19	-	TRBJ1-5	TGTGCCAGTAGTAAACAGGTTAGCAATCAGCCCCAGCATTTT	CASSKQVSNQPQHF
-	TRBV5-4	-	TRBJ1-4	TGTGCCAGCAGCAGAAAAGGACTTGAAAAACTGTTTTTT	CASSRKGLEKLFF
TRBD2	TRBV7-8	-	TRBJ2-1	TGTGCCAGCAGCTATAGCGGGGGGGCTTTCGTAAATGAGCAGTTCTTC	CASSYSGGAFVNEQFF
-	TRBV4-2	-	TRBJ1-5	TGTGCCAGCAGCCAAGAAGGGGACTATCAGCCCCAGCATTTT	CASSQEGDYQPQHF
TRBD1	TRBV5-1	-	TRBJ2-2	TGCGCCAGCACCCCGGCGGCACAGGGGATAGCGAACACCGGGGAGCTGTTTTTT	CASTPAAQGIANTGELFF
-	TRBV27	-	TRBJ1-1	TGTGCCAGCACTCCGTTGGGGGGATCCACTGAAGCTTTCTTT	CASTPLGGSTEAFF
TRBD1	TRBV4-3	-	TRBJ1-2	TGCGCCAGCAGCCAGCTCTACAGGGGGCGCTTTGATGGCTACACCTTC	CASSQLYRGRFDGYTF
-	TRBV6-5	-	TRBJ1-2	TGTGCCAGCAGAAACGATGGGGCGAACTATGGCTACACCTTC	CASRNDGANYGYTF
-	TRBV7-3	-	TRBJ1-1	TGTGCCAGCAGCTCCTACAGGGCGAGGAACACTGAAGCTTTCTTT	CASSSYRARNTEAFF
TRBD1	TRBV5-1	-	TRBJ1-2	TGCGCCAGCTACTACTCCCCCAGGGACAGGGGGGGATATGGCTACACCTTC	CASYYSPRDRGGYGYTF
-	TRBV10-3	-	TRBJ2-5	TGTGCCGGCGGGGGCCTCACCCAAGAGACCCAGTACTTC	CAGGGLTQETQYF
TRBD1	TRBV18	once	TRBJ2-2	TGTGCCAGCTCACCGCAGAGGGGGCGAGTGTTCACCGGGGAGCTGTTTTTT	CASSPQRGRVFTGELFF
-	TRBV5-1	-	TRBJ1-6	TGCGCCAGCAGCGAGGTAGGCGATAATTCACCCCTCCACTTT	CASSEVGDNSPLHF
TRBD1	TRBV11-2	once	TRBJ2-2	TGTGCCAGCAGCCGCCAACAGGGGCGAAACACCGGGGAGCTGTTTTTT	CASSRQQGRNTGELFF
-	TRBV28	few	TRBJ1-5	TGTGCCAGCAGTTTGGTAGGGGGTCAGCCCCAGCATTTT	CASSLVGGQPQHF
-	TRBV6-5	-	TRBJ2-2	TGTGCCAGCAGTTACTTCGGCAGGGTATCGACCGGGGAGCTGTTTTTT	CASSYFGRVSTGELFF
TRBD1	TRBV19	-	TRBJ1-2	TGTGCCAGTAGTACACGGACAGGGGGCTATGGCTACACCTTC	CASSTRTGGYGYTF
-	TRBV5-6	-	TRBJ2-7	TGTGCCAGCAGCTTGGCTGGACAGTCCCACTACGAGCAGTACTTC	CASSLAGQSHYEQYF
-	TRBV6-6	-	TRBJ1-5	TGTGCCAGCAGTTACTATGGCAGAAATCAGCCCCAGCATTTT	CASSYYGRNQPQHF
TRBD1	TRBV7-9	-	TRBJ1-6	TGTGCCAGCAGCCGAACCCGACAGGGAGAACCCCTCCACTTT	CASSRTRQGEPLHF
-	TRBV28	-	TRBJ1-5	TGTGCCAGCAGTTTATTAGGCCGGGGGGGTTATAGCAATCAGCCCCAGCATTTT	CASSLLGRGGYSNQPQHF
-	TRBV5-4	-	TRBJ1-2	TGTGCCAGCAGCTCGAAGGGGGATTTCTATGGCTACACCTTC	CASSSKGDFYGYTF
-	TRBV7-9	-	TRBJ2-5	TGTGCCAGCAGCTTAGTAACTAGCTCGGAGACCCAGTACTTC	CASSLVTSSETQYF
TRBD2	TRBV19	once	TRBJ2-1	TGTGCCAGTAGTATAGATTGGGGCGGGGGAGTCTACAATGAGCAGTTCTTC	CASSIDWGGGVYNEQFF
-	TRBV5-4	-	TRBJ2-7	TGTGCCAGCAGCTTACGTGGGCGAACCGAGCAGTACTTC	CASSLRGRTEQYF
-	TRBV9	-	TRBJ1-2	TGTGCCAGCAGCACCCAGGGGCATGGCTACACCTTC	CASSTQGHGYTF
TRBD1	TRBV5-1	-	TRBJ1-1	TGCGCCAGCAGCGTCACAGGGGTAGGAGTGGACACTGAAGCTTTCTTT	CASSVTGVGVDTEAFF
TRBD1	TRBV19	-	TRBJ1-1	TGTGCCAGTAGCCCGAACCGGGACAGGGGATTGAACACTGAAGCTTTCTTT	CASSPNRDRGLNTEAFF
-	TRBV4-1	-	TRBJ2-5	TGCGCCAGCAGCCAAGAGGGTGTTGGGCTCCAAGAGACCCAGTACTTC	CASSQEGVGLQETQYF
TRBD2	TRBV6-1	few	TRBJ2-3	TGTGCCAGCAGTGATACTAGCGGGGGGGCCAGTACGCAGTATTTT	CASSDTSGGASTQYF
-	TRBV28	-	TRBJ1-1	TGTGCCAGCAGTTTACGGAGGTTAACTGAAGCTTTCTTT	CASSLRRLTEAFF
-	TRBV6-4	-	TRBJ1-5	TGTGCCAGCAGTGACTCGCCGGATCAGCCCCAGCATTTT	CASSDSPDQPQHF
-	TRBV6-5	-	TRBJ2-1	TGTGCCAGCAGTTTGACAGGGGAGGGCTCCTACAATGAGCAGTTCTTC	CASSLTGEGSYNEQFF
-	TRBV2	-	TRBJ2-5	TGTGCCAGCGGAAGCAGGGACCAAGAGACCCAGTACTTC	CASGSRDQETQYF
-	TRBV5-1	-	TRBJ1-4	TGCGCCAGCAGCGTTGGACAGCTTAATGAAAAACTGTTTTTT	CASSVGQLNEKLFF
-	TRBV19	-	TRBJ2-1	TGTGCCAGTAGTATTACGCCGGGGATCTACAATGAGCAGTTCTTC	CASSITPGIYNEQFF
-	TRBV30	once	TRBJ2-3	TGTGCCTGGAGTGTCGGCGGAAGCACAGATACGCAGTATTTT	CAWSVGGSTDTQYF
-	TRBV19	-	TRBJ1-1	TGTGCCAGTAGCTGGCGAGGCCAAAACACTGAAGCTTTCTTT	CASSWRGQNTEAFF
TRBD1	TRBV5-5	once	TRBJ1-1	TGTGCCAGCAGCCGAGGGTGGACAGGGGGCGGTGGCATGAACACTGAAGCTTTCTTT	CASSRGWTGGGGMNTEAFF
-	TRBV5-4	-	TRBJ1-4	TGTGCCAGCAGAGTCAATACCGGGAAGGACGAAAAACTGTTTTTT	CASRVNTGKDEKLFF
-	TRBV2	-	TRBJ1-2	TGTGCCAGCAGCGCCTCAACCGCGGGACCTAACTATGGCTACACCTTC	CASSASTAGPNYGYTF
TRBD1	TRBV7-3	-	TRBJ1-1	TGTGCCAGCAGCTTGTCTCCAGGGGGCGGCTCATCGAACACTGAAGCTTTCTTT	CASSLSPGGGSSNTEAFF
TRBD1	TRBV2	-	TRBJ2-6	TGTGCCAGCAGCCGTCCCGGGACAGGGCAGGCTGGAGTAGCTGGGGCCAACGTCCTGACTTTC	CASSRPGTGQAGVAGANVLTF
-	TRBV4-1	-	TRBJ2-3	TGCGCCAGCAGCCAAGAAACATATGGGGCAGAAAGTTCAGATACGCAGTATTTT	CASSQETYGAESSDTQYF
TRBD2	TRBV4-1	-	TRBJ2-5	TGCGCCAGCAGCCAACCGGGACTAGCGGGGGCGAACCAAGAGACCCAGTACTTC	CASSQPGLAGANQETQYF